The clone carrying this T cell receptor beta chain appeared many times. Amplified regions were TCR beta CDR3 sequences from RNA transcripts. A first-round RT-PCR of the TCR CDR3 used the HTBI primer set. Each CDR3 protein gets one entry after TCRdb re-called the multiplex PCR reads with MiXCR. Of about 290,000 distinct CDR3 sequences detected, 13% appear once; the ten largest clones hold 7.5% to 8%. V lost 6 bases to trimming and J lost 4 bases; unmatched junction nucleotides: 8. This CDR3 is built from 16 residues. From germline, CDR1 is MNHNS and CDR2 SASEGT. The data derive from a study of T cells in Graves' hyperthyroidism and ophthalmopathy.

This receptor was taken from a woman under 40 with Graves' hyperthyroidism that later progressed to Graves' ophthalmopathy. Material for sequencing was blood. The rearrangement links TRBV6-1 to TRBJ1-3, with 11 bases identical to TRBD1. CDR3 in DNA: TGTGCCAGCAGGGGGACAGGGGGGCAATCCGGAAACACCATATATTTT. Translating gives CASRGTGGQSGNTIYF.